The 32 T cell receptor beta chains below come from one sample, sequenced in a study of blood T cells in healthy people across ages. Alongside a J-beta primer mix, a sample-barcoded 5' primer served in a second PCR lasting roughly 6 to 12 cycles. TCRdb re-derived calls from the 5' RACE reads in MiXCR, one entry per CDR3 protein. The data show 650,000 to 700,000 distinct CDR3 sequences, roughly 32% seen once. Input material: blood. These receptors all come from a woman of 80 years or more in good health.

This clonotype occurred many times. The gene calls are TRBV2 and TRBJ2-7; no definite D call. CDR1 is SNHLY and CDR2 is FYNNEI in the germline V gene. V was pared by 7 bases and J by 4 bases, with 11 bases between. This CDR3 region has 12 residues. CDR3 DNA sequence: TGTGCCAGCAAGAGTCTAATGTACGAGCAGTACTTC. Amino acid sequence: CASKSLMYEQYF.

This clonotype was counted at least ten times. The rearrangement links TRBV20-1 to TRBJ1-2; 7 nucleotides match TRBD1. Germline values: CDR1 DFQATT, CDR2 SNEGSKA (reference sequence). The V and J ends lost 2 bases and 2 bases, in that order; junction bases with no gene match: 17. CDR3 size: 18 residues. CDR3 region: CSARPFSPKGTANYGYTF. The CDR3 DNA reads TGCAGTGCTAGACCCTTTTCACCTAAAGGGACAGCCAACTATGGCTACACCTTC.

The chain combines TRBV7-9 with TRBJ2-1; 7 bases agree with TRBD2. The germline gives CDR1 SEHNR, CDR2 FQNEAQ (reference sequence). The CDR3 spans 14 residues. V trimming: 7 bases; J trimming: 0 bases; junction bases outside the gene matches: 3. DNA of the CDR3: TGTGCCAGCACAGAGCGGGACTCCTACAATGAGCAGTTCTTC. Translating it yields CASTERDSYNEQFF. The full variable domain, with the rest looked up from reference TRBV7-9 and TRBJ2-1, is DTGVSQNPRHKITKRGQNVTFRCDPISEHNRLYWYRQTLGQGPEFLTYFQNEAQLEKSRLLSDRFSAERPKGSFSTLEIQRTEQGDSAMYLCASTERDSYNEQFFGPGTRLTVL.

Here the CDR3 DNA reads TGTGCCAGCAGTTCATCAGGGTTATACGAGCAGTACTTC. Protein sequence: CASSSSGLYEQYF. The rearrangement uses TRBV28 and TRBJ2-7; tentatively, D is TRBD1 (5 bases). V dropped 4 bases and J dropped 4 bases, with 11 bases sitting between them. The CDR3 loop spans 13 amino acids. Per germline, CDR1 MDHEN and CDR2 SYDVKM.

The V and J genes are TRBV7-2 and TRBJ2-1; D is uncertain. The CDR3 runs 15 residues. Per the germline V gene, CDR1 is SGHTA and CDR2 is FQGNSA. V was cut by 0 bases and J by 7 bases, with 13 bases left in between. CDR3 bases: TGTGCCAGCAGCTTAGCGCAGAGCCTCGGGAATGAGCAGTTCTTC. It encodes CASSLAQSLGNEQFF.

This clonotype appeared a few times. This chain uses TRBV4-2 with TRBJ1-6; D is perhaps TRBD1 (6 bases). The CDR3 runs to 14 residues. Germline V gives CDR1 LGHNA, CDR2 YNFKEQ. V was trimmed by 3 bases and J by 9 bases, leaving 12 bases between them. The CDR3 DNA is TGTGCCAGCAGCCACCTCGGACAGTTTTCACCCCTCCACTTT. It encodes CASSHLGQFSPLHF.

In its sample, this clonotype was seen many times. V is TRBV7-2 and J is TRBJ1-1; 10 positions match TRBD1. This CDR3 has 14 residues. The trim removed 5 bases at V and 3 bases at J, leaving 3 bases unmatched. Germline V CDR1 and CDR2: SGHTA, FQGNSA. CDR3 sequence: CASSMTGGDTEAFF. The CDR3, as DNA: TGTGCCAGCAGCATGACAGGGGGCGACACTGAAGCTTTCTTT. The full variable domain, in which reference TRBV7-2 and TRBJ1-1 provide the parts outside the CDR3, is GAGVSQSPSNKVTEKGKDVELRCDPISGHTALYWYRQSLGQGLEFLIYFQGNSAPDKSGLPSDRFSAERTGGSVSTLTIQRTQQEDSAVYLCASSMTGGDTEAFFGQGTRLTVV.

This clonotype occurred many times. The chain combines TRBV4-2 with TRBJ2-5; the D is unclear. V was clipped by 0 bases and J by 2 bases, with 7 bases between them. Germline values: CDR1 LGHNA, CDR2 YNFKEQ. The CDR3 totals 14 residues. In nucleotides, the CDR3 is TGTGCCAGCAGCCAAGATGGGCGGCAAGAGACCCAGTACTTC. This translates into CASSQDGRQETQYF.

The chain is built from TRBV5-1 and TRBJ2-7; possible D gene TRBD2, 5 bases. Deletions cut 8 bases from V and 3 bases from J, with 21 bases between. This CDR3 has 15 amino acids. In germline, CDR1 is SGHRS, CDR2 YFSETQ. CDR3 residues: CASRILGGGSYEQYF. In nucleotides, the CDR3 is TGCGCCAGTCGAATTCTGGGCGGTGGGAGCTACGAGCAGTACTTC. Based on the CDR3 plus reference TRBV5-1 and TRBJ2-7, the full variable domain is KAGVTQTPRYLIKTRGQQVTLSCSPISGHRSVSWYQQTPGQGLQFLFEYFSETQRNKGNFPGRFSGRQFSNSRSEMNVSTLELGDSALYLCASRILGGGSYEQYFGPGTRLTVT.

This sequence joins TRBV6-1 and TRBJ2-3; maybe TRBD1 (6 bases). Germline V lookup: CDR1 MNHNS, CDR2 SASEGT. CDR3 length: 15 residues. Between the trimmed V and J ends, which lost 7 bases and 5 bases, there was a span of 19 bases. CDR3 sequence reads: CASTLLQGMGDTQYF. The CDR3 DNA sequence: TGTGCCAGCACCCTCTTGCAGGGGATGGGAGATACGCAGTATTTT.

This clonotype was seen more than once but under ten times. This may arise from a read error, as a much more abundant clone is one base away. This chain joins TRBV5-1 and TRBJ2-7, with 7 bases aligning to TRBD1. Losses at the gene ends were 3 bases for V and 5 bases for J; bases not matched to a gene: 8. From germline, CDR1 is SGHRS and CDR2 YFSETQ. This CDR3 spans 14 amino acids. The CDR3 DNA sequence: TGCGCCAGCAGCTGGGCCGCAGGGGGAGACGAGCAGTACTTC. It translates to CASSWAAGGDEQYF.

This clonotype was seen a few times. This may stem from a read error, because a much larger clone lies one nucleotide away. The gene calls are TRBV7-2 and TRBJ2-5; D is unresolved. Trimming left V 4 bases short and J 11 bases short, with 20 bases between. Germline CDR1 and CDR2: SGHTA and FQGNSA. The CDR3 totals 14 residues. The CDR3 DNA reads TGTGCCAGCAGCTCCCCCCTCGGCTACAATGAGCAGTACTTC. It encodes CASSSPLGYNEQYF.

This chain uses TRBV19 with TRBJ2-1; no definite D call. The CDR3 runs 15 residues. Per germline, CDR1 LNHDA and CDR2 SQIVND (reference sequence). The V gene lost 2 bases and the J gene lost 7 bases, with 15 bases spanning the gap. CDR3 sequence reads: CASSIRSGPWNEQFF. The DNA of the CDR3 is TGTGCCAGTAGTATAAGGAGTGGCCCTTGGAATGAGCAGTTCTTC.

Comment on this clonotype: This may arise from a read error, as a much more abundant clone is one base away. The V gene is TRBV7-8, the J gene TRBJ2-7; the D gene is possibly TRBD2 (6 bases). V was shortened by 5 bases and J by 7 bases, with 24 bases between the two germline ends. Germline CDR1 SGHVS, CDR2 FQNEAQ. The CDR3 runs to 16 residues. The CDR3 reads CASSLQASAGTDEQYF. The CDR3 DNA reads TGTGCCAGCAGCCTACAGGCGTCTGCGGGAACGGATGAGCAGTACTTC.

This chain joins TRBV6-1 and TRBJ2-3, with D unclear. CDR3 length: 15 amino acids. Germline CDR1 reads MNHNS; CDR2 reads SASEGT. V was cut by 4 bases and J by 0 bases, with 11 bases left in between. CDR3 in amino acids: CASSVLVESTDTQYF. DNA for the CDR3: TGTGCCAGCAGTGTCTTGGTGGAGAGCACAGATACGCAGTATTTT.

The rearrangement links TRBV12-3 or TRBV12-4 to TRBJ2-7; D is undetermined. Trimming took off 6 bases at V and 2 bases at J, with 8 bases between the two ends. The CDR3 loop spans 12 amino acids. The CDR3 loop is CASRPDTYEQYF. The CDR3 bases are TGTGCCAGCAGGCCCGACACCTACGAGCAGTACTTC.

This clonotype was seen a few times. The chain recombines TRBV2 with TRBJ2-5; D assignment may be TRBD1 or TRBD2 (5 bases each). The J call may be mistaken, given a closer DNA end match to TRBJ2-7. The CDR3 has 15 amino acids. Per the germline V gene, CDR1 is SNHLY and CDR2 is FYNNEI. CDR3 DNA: TGTGCCAGCAGTGAAGGCAGACTTCGGGACCACGAGCAGTACTTC. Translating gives CASSEGRLRDHEQYF.

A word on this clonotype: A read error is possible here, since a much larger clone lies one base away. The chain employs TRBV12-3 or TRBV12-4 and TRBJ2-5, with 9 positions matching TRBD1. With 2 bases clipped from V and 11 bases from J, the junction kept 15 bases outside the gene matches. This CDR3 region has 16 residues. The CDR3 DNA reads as TGTGCCAGCAGTTTACTTCGGACAGGGGTCCCCAATGAGCAGTACTTC. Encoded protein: CASSLLRTGVPNEQYF.

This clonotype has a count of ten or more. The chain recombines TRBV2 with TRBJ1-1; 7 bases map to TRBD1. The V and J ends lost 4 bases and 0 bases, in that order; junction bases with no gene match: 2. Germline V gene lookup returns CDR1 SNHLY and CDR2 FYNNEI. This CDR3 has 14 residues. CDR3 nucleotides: TGTGCCAGCAGTGGACAGGGTTTGAACACTGAAGCTTTCTTT. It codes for CASSGQGLNTEAFF.

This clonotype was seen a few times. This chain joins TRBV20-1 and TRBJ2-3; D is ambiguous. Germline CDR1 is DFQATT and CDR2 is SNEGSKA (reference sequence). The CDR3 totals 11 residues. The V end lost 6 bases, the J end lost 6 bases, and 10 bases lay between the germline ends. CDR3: CSAGPTDTQYF. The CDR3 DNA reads TGCAGTGCGGGCCCCACGGATACGCAGTATTTT.

The CDR3 bases are TGCAGTGCTAGGTACATCCTCCGGGGCGATGAGCAGTTCTTC. Its translation is CSARYILRGDEQFF. The chain combines TRBV20-1 with TRBJ2-1; D possibly uses TRBD1 or TRBD2 (5 bases each). The CDR3 covers 14 residues. Trimming took 3 bases from V and 8 from J, leaving 17 bases between them. From germline, CDR1 is DFQATT and CDR2 SNEGSKA (reference sequence).

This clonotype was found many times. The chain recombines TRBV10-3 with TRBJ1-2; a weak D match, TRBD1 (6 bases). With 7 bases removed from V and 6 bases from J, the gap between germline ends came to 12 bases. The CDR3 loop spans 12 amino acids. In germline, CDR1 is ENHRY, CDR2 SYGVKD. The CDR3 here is CAITGDRHGYTF. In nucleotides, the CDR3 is TGTGCCATCACAGGGGACCGGCATGGCTACACCTTC.

CDR3 sequence (DNA): TGTGCCAGCAGTCCGAGGGGTCTGGAGCAAGAGACCCAGTACTTC. As protein: CASSPRGLEQETQYF. V is TRBV7-9 and J is TRBJ2-5; D possibly matches TRBD1 or TRBD2 (5 bases each). The CDR3 consists of 15 residues. V lost 6 bases and J 2 bases, leaving 16 bases between the germline ends. Germline CDR1 is SEHNR and CDR2 is FQNEAQ (reference sequence). Drawing the rest from reference TRBV7-9 and TRBJ2-5, the complete variable domain is DTGVSQNPRHKITKRGQNVTFRCDPISEHNRLYWYRQTLGQGPEFLTYFQNEAQLEKSRLLSDRFSAERPKGSFSTLEIQRTEQGDSAMYLCASSPRGLEQETQYFGPGTRLLVL.

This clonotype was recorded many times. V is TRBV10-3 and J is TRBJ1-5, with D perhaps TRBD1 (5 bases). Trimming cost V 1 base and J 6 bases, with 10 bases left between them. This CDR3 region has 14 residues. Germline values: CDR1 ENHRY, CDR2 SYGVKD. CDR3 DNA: TGTGCCATCAGTGAGTTCGGGGGAGGTCAGCCCCAGCATTTT. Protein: CAISEFGGGQPQHF.

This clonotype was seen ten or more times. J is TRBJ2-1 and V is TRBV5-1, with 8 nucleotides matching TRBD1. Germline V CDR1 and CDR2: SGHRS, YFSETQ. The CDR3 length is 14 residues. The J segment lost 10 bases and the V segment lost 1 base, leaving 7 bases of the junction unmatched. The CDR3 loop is CASSLLDRAGEQFF. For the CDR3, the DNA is TGCGCCAGCAGCTTGCTGGACAGGGCAGGAGAGCAGTTCTTC.

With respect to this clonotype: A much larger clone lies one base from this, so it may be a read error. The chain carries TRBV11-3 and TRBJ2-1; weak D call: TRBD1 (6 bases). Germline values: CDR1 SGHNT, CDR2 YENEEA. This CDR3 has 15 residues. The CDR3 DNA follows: TGTGCCAGCAGCTTAGACGGGATTGGGGACAATGGGCAGTTCTTC. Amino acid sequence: CASSLDGIGDNGQFF.

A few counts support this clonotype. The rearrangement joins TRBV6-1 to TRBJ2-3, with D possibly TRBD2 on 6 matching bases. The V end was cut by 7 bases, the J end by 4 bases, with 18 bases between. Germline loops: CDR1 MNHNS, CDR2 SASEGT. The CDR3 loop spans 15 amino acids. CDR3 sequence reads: CASNRGLGGSDTQYF. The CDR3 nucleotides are TGTGCCAGCAACCGGGGACTCGGCGGGTCAGATACGCAGTATTTT.

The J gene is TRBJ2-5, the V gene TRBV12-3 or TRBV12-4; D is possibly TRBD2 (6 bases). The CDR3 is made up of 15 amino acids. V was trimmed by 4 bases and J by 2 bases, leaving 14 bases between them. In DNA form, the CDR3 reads TGTGCCAGCAGTTCCGCGGGCGGGGATCAAGAGACCCAGTACTTC. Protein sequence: CASSSAGGDQETQYF.

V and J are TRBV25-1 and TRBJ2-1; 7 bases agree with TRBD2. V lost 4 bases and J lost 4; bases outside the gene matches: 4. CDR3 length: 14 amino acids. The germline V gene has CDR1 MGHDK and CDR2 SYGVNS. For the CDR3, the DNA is TGTGCCAGCAGTGTTGGCGGGGGATACAATGAGCAGTTCTTC. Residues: CASSVGGGYNEQFF. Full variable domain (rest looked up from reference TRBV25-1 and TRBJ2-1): EADIYQTPRYLVIGTGKKITLECSQTMGHDKMYWYQQDPGMELHLIHYSYGVNSTEKGDLSSESTVSRIRTEHFPLTLESARPSHTSQYLCASSVGGGYNEQFFGPGTRLTVL.

The CDR3 spells CASRIYGSPLHF. The CDR3 DNA is TGTGCCAGCAGAATATACGGTTCACCCCTCCACTTT. The chain couples TRBV12-3 or TRBV12-4 to TRBJ1-6; no clear D gene. The CDR3 totals 12 residues. Trimming removed 6 bases at V and 9 bases at J, with 9 bases between.

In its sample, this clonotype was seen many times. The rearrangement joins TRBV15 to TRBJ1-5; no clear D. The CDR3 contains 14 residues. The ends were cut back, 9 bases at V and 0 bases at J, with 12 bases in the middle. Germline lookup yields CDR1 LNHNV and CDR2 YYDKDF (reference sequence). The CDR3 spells CATGRRDSNQPQHF. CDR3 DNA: TGTGCCACGGGAAGACGAGATAGCAATCAGCCCCAGCATTTT. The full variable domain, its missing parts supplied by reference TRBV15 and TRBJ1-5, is DAMVIQNPRYQVTQFGKPVTLSCSQTLNHNVMYWYQQKSSQAPKLLFHYYDKDFNNEADTPDNFQSRRPNTSFCFLDIRSPGLGDTAMYLCATGRRDSNQPQHFGDGTRLSIL.

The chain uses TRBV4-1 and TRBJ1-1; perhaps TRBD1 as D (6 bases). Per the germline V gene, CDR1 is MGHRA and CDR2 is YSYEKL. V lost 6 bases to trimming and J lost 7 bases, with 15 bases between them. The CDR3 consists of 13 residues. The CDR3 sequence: CASSRQVLDEAFF. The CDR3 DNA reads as TGCGCCAGCAGTCGACAGGTATTAGATGAAGCTTTCTTT.